The 25 T cell receptor beta chains given below trace back to one sample, sequenced in a study of OX40 agonist ivuxolimab in advanced cancers. Libraries were prepared by immunoSEQ multiplex PCR; TCRdb keeps only in-frame clonotypes and omits some of them. This sample has over 60,000 clones, with more than 70% found just once. The material was CD4+ or CD8+ T cells sorted from blood, obtained in a trial of the OX40 agonist ivuxolimab. Source of these receptors: an adult with an advanced solid tumor such as melanoma, head and neck, liver or kidney cancer.

The genes are TRBV2 and TRBJ2-3; unclear D gene. CDR1 and CDR2 (germline): SNHLY, FYNNEI. The CDR3 is 13 residues long. Trimming cost V 5 bases and J 1 base, with 7 bases left between them. For the CDR3, the DNA is TGTGCCAGCAGTTCCGGGCGCACAGATACGCAGTATTTT. This sequence encodes CASSSGRTDTQYF.

The chain employs TRBV6-6 and TRBJ2-1; D gene ambiguous. Per the germline V gene, CDR1 is MNHNY and CDR2 is SVGAGI (reference sequence). V lost 2 bases and J 8 bases, leaving 4 bases between the germline ends. The CDR3 runs 11 residues. Here the CDR3 reads CASSYRDEQFF. CDR3 nucleotide sequence: TGTGCCAGCAGTTACAGAGATGAGCAGTTCTTC.

The chain recombines TRBV18 with TRBJ1-1, with D possibly being TRBD1 (6 bases). Looked up from germline, CDR1 is KGHSH and CDR2 is LQKENI. The CDR3 length is 16 residues. V lost 3 bases to trimming and J lost 2 bases, with 16 bases between them. The CDR3 is CASSPTLSRGNTEAFF. Written as DNA, the CDR3 is TGTGCCAGCTCACCCACCTTATCCAGGGGTAACACTGAAGCTTTCTTT.

The chain uses TRBV10-3 and TRBJ1-2; 7 positions agree with TRBD1. This CDR3 is built from 13 residues. In germline, CDR1 is ENHRY, CDR2 SYGVKD. Trimming cost V 6 bases and J 2 bases; bases outside gene matches: 3. For the CDR3, the DNA is TGTGCCATCAGCCTGGGACAGAACTATGGCTACACCTTC. Amino acids: CAISLGQNYGYTF.

CDR3 loop: CASSSDSLDTQYF. The CDR3 region has the DNA TGTGCCAGCAGCTCGGACAGCTTAGATACGCAGTATTTT. The chain combines TRBV5-4 with TRBJ2-3; tentatively, D is TRBD1 (6 bases). V was clipped by 3 bases and J by 5 bases, with 10 bases between them. The CDR3 extends over 13 amino acids. Per germline, CDR1 SGHNT and CDR2 YYREEE (reference sequence).

This chain joins TRBV11-1 and TRBJ2-7; D gene uncertain. This CDR3 contains 12 residues. Deletions cut 5 bases from V and 5 bases from J, with 10 bases between. Germline values: CDR1 SGHAT, CDR2 FQDESV (reference sequence). CDR3: CASSRMGNEQYF. In nucleotides, the CDR3 is TGTGCCAGCAGCAGGATGGGAAACGAGCAGTACTTC.

The J gene is TRBJ2-7, the V gene TRBV5-5; 8 bases agree with TRBD1. Per the germline V gene, CDR1 is SGHKS and CDR2 is YYEKEE (reference sequence). The CDR3 extends over 15 amino acids. V gave up 4 bases and J gave up 5 bases; unmatched junction bases: 11. The chain's CDR3 is CASSVLRDRSHEQYF. The CDR3 nucleotides read TGTGCCAGCAGCGTCCTCCGGGACAGGTCCCACGAGCAGTACTTC. Full variable domain (remainder filled in from reference TRBV5-5 and TRBJ2-7): DAGVTQSPTHLIKTRGQQVTLRCSPISGHKSVSWYQQVLGQGPQFIFQYYEKEERGRGNFPDRFSARQFPNYSSELNVNALLLGDSALYLCASSVLRDRSHEQYFGPGTRLTVT.

This chain connects TRBV9 to TRBJ2-3; 8 nucleotides align to TRBD1. The CDR3 sequence is 16 residues long. CDR1 and CDR2 from the germline V gene are SGDLS and YYNGEE. The J segment lost 0 bases and the V segment lost 4 bases, leaving 7 bases of the junction unmatched. CDR3 sequence (DNA): TGTGCCAGCAGCACAACCGGGACAGGCAGCACAGATACGCAGTATTTT. It specifies CASSTTGTGSTDTQYF. Drawing the rest from reference TRBV9 and TRBJ2-3, the complete variable domain is DSGVTQTPKHLITATGQRVTLRCSPRSGDLSVYWYQQSLDQGLQFLIQYYNGEERAKGNILERFSAQQFPDLHSELNLSSLELGDSALYFCASSTTGTGSTDTQYFGPGTRLTVL.

V usage is TRBV11-3 and J usage is TRBJ2-3; 10 bases are shared with TRBD2. Germline-derived CDR1 and CDR2 are SGHNT and YENEEA. With 5 bases clipped from V and 2 bases from J, the junction kept 7 bases outside the gene matches. CDR3 length: 16 amino acids. The CDR3 nucleotides are TGTGCCAGCAGCGAGCGGGGGGGGACTTACACAGATACGCAGTATTTT. Amino acids: CASSERGGTYTDTQYF.

V and J are TRBV28 and TRBJ2-7, with D unclear. This CDR3 region has 13 residues. V was shortened by 7 bases and J by 2 bases, with 12 bases between the two germline ends. Germline V CDR1 and CDR2: MDHEN, SYDVKM. CDR3 DNA: TGTGCCAGCACCCAGACTGTGCCCTACGAGCAGTACTTC. The encoded protein is CASTQTVPYEQYF.

About this clone itself: The same CDR3 arises from other DNA sequences in this sample as well. V and J are TRBV9 and TRBJ2-1; the match to TRBD2 covers 11 bases. The CDR3 length is 15 residues. V was clipped by 0 bases and J by 4 bases; unmatched bases: 0. CDR1 is SGDLS, CDR2 YYNGEE, per germline. CDR3 coding DNA: TGTGCCAGCAGCGTAGGACTAGCGGGATACAATGAGCAGTTCTTC. As protein: CASSVGLAGYNEQFF.

The V and J genes are TRBV4-3 and TRBJ2-3, with D perhaps TRBD1 or TRBD2 (6 bases each). The CDR3 contains 16 residues. Per germline, CDR1 LGHNA and CDR2 YSLEER. V was cut by 0 bases and J by 4 bases, with 14 bases left in between. The CDR3 loop is CASSQDRGGEADTQYF. The DNA of the CDR3 is TGCGCCAGCAGCCAAGACAGGGGAGGTGAAGCAGATACGCAGTATTTT.

The V and J genes are TRBV6-5 and TRBJ1-5, with TRBD1 identical over 9 bases. The CDR3 runs to 14 residues. The germline gives CDR1 MNHEY, CDR2 SVGAGI. J gave up 6 bases and V 6 bases, and 6 bases lay outside the gene matches. This chain's CDR3 is CASSTDRGGQPQHF. In DNA form, the CDR3 reads TGTGCCAGCAGCACGGACAGGGGTGGTCAGCCCCAGCATTTT.

This clone was seen more than once but under ten times. This rearrangement joins TRBV7-2 to TRBJ2-7; D unresolved. Germline V gives CDR1 SGHTA, CDR2 FQGNSA. This CDR3 is built from 14 residues. Trimming removed 2 bases at V and 2 bases at J, with 10 bases between. The CDR3 reads CASSLRAETYEQYF. For the CDR3, the DNA is TGTGCCAGCAGCTTACGGGCAGAGACCTACGAGCAGTACTTC.

The sample holds a few counts of this clone. This chain joins TRBV5-1 and TRBJ1-6; tentatively, D is TRBD1 (5 bases). Per germline, CDR1 SGHRS and CDR2 YFSETQ. Trimming shortened V by 2 bases and J by 7 bases, and 10 bases separated the two germline ends. The length of the CDR3 is 14 residues. Here the CDR3 DNA reads TGCGCCAGCAGCTTAGGGACCCCGAATTCACCCCTCCACTTT. Translating it yields CASSLGTPNSPLHF.

The rearrangement links TRBV29-1 to TRBJ2-3; D is uncertain. Trimming pared 4 bases from V and 3 bases from J, leaving 2 bases between. Germline V lookup: CDR1 SQVTM, CDR2 ANQGSEA. CDR3 length: 10 amino acids. This CDR3 reads CSVGTDTQYF. The CDR3 nucleotides are TGCAGCGTTGGAACAGATACGCAGTATTTT.

The genes are TRBV30 and TRBJ1-2; no clear D gene. Germline V gene lookup returns CDR1 GTSNPN and CDR2 SVGIG (reference sequence). The CDR3 contains 11 residues. Trimming cost V 2 bases and J 3 bases, with 4 bases left between them. The CDR3 nucleotides read TGTGCCTGGAGTCTACACTATGGCTACACCTTC. It specifies CAWSLHYGYTF.

This clone was counted a single time. The V and J genes are TRBV30 and TRBJ1-5, with 7 bases matching TRBD1. CDR3 length: 13 amino acids. Per germline, CDR1 GTSNPN and CDR2 SVGIG (reference sequence). After removal of 1 base from V and 6 bases from J, the junction contained 3 bases not matched to a gene. CDR3 coding DNA: TGTGCCTGGAGTGGAGGGGGCGGTCAGCCCCAGCATTTT. Protein sequence: CAWSGGGGQPQHF. The complete variable domain, with remaining parts taken from reference TRBV30 and TRBJ1-5, reads SQTIHQWPATLVQPVGSPLSLECTVEGTSNPNLYWYRQAAGRGLQLLFYSVGIGQISSEVPQNLSASRPQDRQFILSSKKLLLSDSGFYLCAWSGGGGQPQHFGDGTRLSIL.

The chain uses TRBV29-1 and TRBJ2-7; no clear D gene. The ends were cut back, 5 bases at V and 0 bases at J, with 14 bases in the middle. The CDR3 loop spans 14 amino acids. Germline V lookup: CDR1 SQVTM, CDR2 ANQGSEA. CDR3 sequence reads: CSVYTARSSYEQYF. The DNA of the CDR3 is TGCAGCGTTTACACAGCCAGGAGCTCCTACGAGCAGTACTTC.

The chain carries TRBV19 and TRBJ1-3; tentatively, D is TRBD1 (6 bases). This CDR3 comprises 18 residues. V lost 0 bases, J lost 1 base, and 16 bases lay in between. The germline V gene encodes CDR1 LNHDA and CDR2 SQIVND (reference sequence). Here the CDR3 reads CASSIDRLGASSGNTIYF. The CDR3 DNA sequence: TGTGCCAGTAGTATAGATCGGCTGGGGGCAAGTTCTGGAAACACCATATATTTT.

The chain uses TRBV28 and TRBJ1-2; D call uncertain. The germline V gene encodes CDR1 MDHEN and CDR2 SYDVKM. Trimming removed 6 bases from V and 9 bases from J, with 14 bases in between. This CDR3 is built from 12 residues. The CDR3 DNA reads TGTGCCAGCAGAGTGGATACTCTACGCTACACCTTC. As protein: CASRVDTLRYTF.

This chain links TRBV4-3 with TRBJ2-2; TRBD1 might be the D (5 bases). Germline loops: CDR1 LGHNA, CDR2 YSLEER. V lost 5 bases to trimming and J lost 4 bases, with 17 bases between them. The CDR3 covers 16 residues. CDR3 nucleotides: TGCGCCAGCAGCTTAGGCACAGGATCTAGCACCGGGGAGCTGTTTTTT. Protein product: CASSLGTGSSTGELFF.

CDR3 protein: CASSPQEARETQYF. The DNA for the CDR3 is TGTGCCAGCAGCCCCCAGGAGGCGAGGGAGACCCAGTACTTC. The chain has TRBV27 and TRBJ2-5; TRBD2 is a possible D gene (5 bases). V was trimmed by 6 bases and J by 5 bases, leaving 16 bases between them. The CDR3 loop spans 14 amino acids. Germline V gives CDR1 MNHEY, CDR2 SMNVEV (reference sequence).

The chain joins TRBV6-1 to TRBJ2-1; D not resolved. The CDR3 has 11 residues. V shed 10 bases and J shed 5 bases, with 9 bases lying between them. Germline V gene sequence: CDR1 MNHNS, CDR2 SASEGT. In nucleotides, the CDR3 is TGTGCCACCGACGAAAACAATGAGCAGTTCTTC. It encodes CATDENNEQFF.

This clone was counted between two and nine times. CDR3 nucleotides: TGTGCCAGCAGCGTAGATAACTGGAATGAGCAGTTCTTC. Protein: CASSVDNWNEQFF. The chain has TRBV9 and TRBJ2-1; D uncertain. With 0 bases removed from V and 7 bases from J, the gap between germline ends came to 8 bases. Germline-derived CDR1 and CDR2 are SGDLS and YYNGEE. This CDR3 has 13 amino acids.